The 13 T cell receptor beta chains below all came from one sample that was sequenced in a study of radiotherapy plus CTLA-4 blockade in lung cancer. Assay: immunoSEQ multiplex PCR; the TCRdb copy retains only in-frame clones and omits some. The data contain around 99,000 clones, about 86% of them singletons. The input for sequencing was peripheral blood, taken from a patient treated with radiotherapy plus ipilimumab. These receptors were collected from a human donor with non-small cell lung cancer that progressed on radiotherapy plus ipilimumab.

This clone was recorded only once. This chain links TRBV19 with TRBJ1-5; D is possibly TRBD1 (5 bases). The CDR3 is 17 amino acids. Germline CDR1 LNHDA, CDR2 SQIVND (reference sequence). The V end lost 1 base, the J end lost 2 bases, and 15 bases lay between the germline ends. The CDR3 loop reads CASSIGGAGGGNQPQHF. In nucleotides, the CDR3 is TGTGCCAGTAGTATAGGGGGTGCTGGAGGGGGCAATCAGCCCCAGCATTTT.

The rearrangement joins TRBV5-1 to TRBJ2-3; D is perhaps TRBD2 (5 bases). Germline V gene data show CDR1 as SGHRS and CDR2 as YFSETQ. This CDR3 is built from 13 residues. The germline V and J ends were trimmed by 3 bases and 4 bases, with 9 bases remaining between them. The CDR3 loop is CASSYGISDTQYF. In DNA, the CDR3 is TGCGCCAGCAGCTACGGGATTTCAGATACGCAGTATTTT.

The CDR3 DNA is TGTGCCAGCAGCCCTTGGACAGGGAAGAACACTGAAGCTTTCTTT. It codes for CASSPWTGKNTEAFF. The rearrangement joins TRBV7-9 to TRBJ1-1; 8 bases match TRBD1. V gave up 5 bases and J gave up 1 base; unmatched junction bases: 6. Looked up from germline, CDR1 is SEHNR and CDR2 is FQNEAQ (reference sequence). The CDR3 is made up of 15 amino acids.

The rearrangement uses TRBV4-1 and TRBJ2-4; tentatively, D is TRBD1 (6 bases). Germline V lookup: CDR1 MGHRA, CDR2 YSYEKL. The CDR3 is made up of 17 amino acids. V gave up 1 base and J gave up 2 bases, with 15 bases separating them. The chain's CDR3 is CASSQAGATDTKNIQYF. The CDR3 bases are TGCGCCAGCAGCCAAGCAGGGGCCACGGACACCAAAAACATTCAGTACTTC.

J is TRBJ1-1 and V is TRBV5-1, with D perhaps matching TRBD1 (5 bases). The CDR3 is 16 residues long. In germline, CDR1 is SGHRS, CDR2 YFSETQ. Trimming left V 1 base short and J 0 bases short, with 13 bases between. CDR3 sequence: CASSLQGAGMNTEAFF. CDR3 in DNA: TGCGCCAGCAGCTTGCAAGGGGCAGGAATGAACACTGAAGCTTTCTTT.

The J gene is TRBJ2-3, the V gene TRBV6-5; 8 nucleotides agree with TRBD2. This CDR3 has 14 residues. V lost 0 bases and J lost 5; bases outside the gene matches: 1. Germline CDR1 is MNHEY and CDR2 is SVGAGI. CDR3 loop: CASSYSLAGDTQYF. In DNA form, the CDR3 reads TGTGCCAGCAGTTACTCGCTAGCGGGAGATACGCAGTATTTT.

The chain has TRBV7-3 and TRBJ2-2; TRBD1 aligns across 9 bases. The V gene end was trimmed by 2 bases and the J gene end by 5 bases; junction bases not matched to a gene: 15. CDR3 length: 19 amino acids. Germline V gene lookup returns CDR1 SGHTA and CDR2 FQGTGA. CDR3 nucleotides: TGTGCCAGCAGCTTAGAAGTGGTAAGAGGGGACAGGGAGACCGGGGAGCTGTTTTTT. This translates into CASSLEVVRGDRETGELFF.

The V call is TRBV27, the J call TRBJ1-1, with D unresolved. This CDR3 region has 13 residues. Per germline, CDR1 MNHEY and CDR2 SMNVEV (reference sequence). Between the trimmed V and J ends, which lost 1 base and 8 bases, there was a span of 11 bases. The CDR3 is CASSLYVAAEAFF. CDR3 bases: TGTGCCAGCAGTTTATATGTAGCGGCGGAAGCTTTCTTT.

The V and J genes are TRBV11-2 and TRBJ2-2, with 11 bases fitting TRBD2. Trimming cost V 4 bases and J 1 base; bases outside gene matches: 2. This CDR3 has 16 amino acids. In germline, CDR1 is SGHAT, CDR2 FQNNGV. CDR3 in DNA: TGTGCCAGCAGCTCCGGACTAGCGGGGAACACCGGGGAGCTGTTTTTT. Residues: CASSSGLAGNTGELFF.

This chain uses TRBV12-2 with TRBJ2-1; the D call of TRBD2 is as the table states it, not checked on the DNA. TRBV12-2 is a listed pseudogene. The CDR3 is 18 amino acids. CDR3 sequence reads: CASRLLSPGTSAYNEQFF. In DNA, the CDR3 is TGTGCAAGTCGCCTATTGTCCCCCGGGACTAGCGCTTACAATGAGCAGTTCTTC.

The rearrangement links TRBV4-1 to TRBJ1-4, with TRBD1 matching 12 bases. V was pared by 3 bases and J by 5 bases, with 4 bases of the junction left unmatched. The CDR3 totals 16 residues. Germline V CDR1 and CDR2: MGHRA, YSYEKL. This CDR3 reads CASSHGDRGQNEKLFF. In DNA, the CDR3 is TGCGCCAGCAGCCATGGGGACAGGGGGCAGAATGAAAAACTGTTTTTT.

The genes are TRBV7-8 and TRBJ1-5; 9 positions match TRBD1. V was pared by 6 bases and J by 5 bases, with 8 bases of the junction left unmatched. The length of the CDR3 is 15 residues. Germline assignment: CDR1 SGHVS and CDR2 FQNEAQ. The CDR3 DNA reads as TGTGCCAGCAGTCACCGGACAGGGGTTCATCAGCCCCAGCATTTT. This codes for CASSHRTGVHQPQHF.

The V gene is TRBV6-5, the J gene TRBJ1-2, with D hard to call. V gave up 6 bases and J gave up 1 base, with 3 bases separating them. This CDR3 spans 11 amino acids. The germline CDR1 and CDR2 sequences are MNHEY and SVGAGI. The CDR3 protein is CASSLNYGYTF. The CDR3 region has the DNA TGTGCCAGCAGCCTTAACTATGGCTACACCTTC.